The clone carrying this TCR beta chain showed up just a few times. Its specificity is unknown. The data stem from a study of human T cells and chemical hapten exposure. Time point: pre-sensitization, week 0. Described treatment: therapeutic diphenylcyclopropenone sensitization with weekly scalp DPC. This CDR3 has 13 residues. V shed 5 bases and J shed 4 bases, with 11 bases lying between them. Germline loops: CDR1 SEHNR, CDR2 FQNEAQ (reference sequence). Separate cDNA molecules received unique molecular identifiers, which the library attached to them. A single record per CDR3 protein comes from TCRdb applying MiXCR to the RACE reads. The sample carries approximately 260,000 distinct CDR3 sequences, about 8.1% recorded once. Study-level results: Controls formed significantly fewer large CDR3 similarity clusters than expanded TCRs did.

The source of this sequence is a woman aged 40 to 55 with alopecia areata. Some clones in this sample may be carry-over from other donors' samples. Here the sequenced sample was whole blood, taken in connection with sensitization to the hapten diphenylcyclopropenone (DPC). V and J are TRBV7-9 and TRBJ1-1; D not certain. CDR3 residues: CASSPPGVTEAFF. As DNA, the CDR3 is TGTGCCAGCAGCCCCCCAGGTGTCACTGAAGCTTTCTTT.